This TCR beta chain was sequenced in a study of post-analysis software for immune sequencing data. The wider study: Disease trajectories encompassed relapsing-remitting, secondary progressive and progressive-relapsing multiple sclerosis.

Trimming cost V 5 bases and J 7 bases, with 14 bases left between them. This CDR3 region has 14 residues. Per the germline V gene, CDR1 is LGHNT and CDR2 is FRNRAP. Whole-study results and caveats: When patients were compared with controls, four to six TRBV segments were more frequent, TRBV5-6, TRBV5-1 and TRBV20-1 among them. Pronounced co-clustering by F measure was evident among identically batched samples. A significant reduction in normalized Chao1 diversity was observed in multiple sclerosis patients versus controls.

This clonotype was detected only a few times. What it binds is not known. Presence of unique molecular identifiers characterized the TCR beta cDNA libraries. TCRdb analysed the PCR reads with MiXCR anew, one entry per CDR3 protein. The table has 700,000 to 800,000 distinct CDR3 sequences, just under 30% seen once. This chain connects TRBV12-5 to TRBJ2-2; a weak D match, TRBD2 (5 bases). The TCR sequence derives from a girl aged 10 to 17 with multiple sclerosis. The sequencing input was blood. CDR3 DNA sequence: TGTGCTAGTGGTCCCGGCGGGCGTGGCGGGGAGCTGTTTTTT. It is translated as CASGPGGRGGELFF.